The 6 T cell receptor beta chains below come from one sample, sequenced in a study of Ad26.COV2.S vaccination and SARS-CoV-2 variants. Assay used: immunoSEQ multiplex PCR; TCRdb lists only in-frame clones, some missing. The repertoire has approximately 340,000 clones, roughly 85% of them found once; the top ten carry around 3.3%. As for treatment: around 19 received Ad26.COV2.S at low or high dose, single or two shots; about 5 received placebo; per-sample allocation not given. On day 63 after the first injection, vaccine and placebo recipients gave samples. The sequencing here drew on peripheral blood, taken in a trial of Ad26.COV2.S vaccine versus placebo. The receptors come from a person between 18 and 65 years old who received the Ad26.COV2.S COVID-19 vaccine or a placebo.

The CDR3 is CASGLAFQETQYF. CDR3 nucleotides: TGTGCCAGCGGGCTAGCGTTCCAAGAGACCCAGTACTTC. The gene calls are TRBV15 and TRBJ2-5; maybe TRBD2 (6 bases). This CDR3 comprises 13 residues. Germline CDR1 LNHNV, CDR2 YYDKDF (reference sequence). The V gene lost 10 bases and the J gene lost 1 base, with 13 bases spanning the gap.

Here the CDR3 reads CASSVGQSGHTIYF. DNA for the CDR3: TGCGCCAGCAGTGTTGGACAGAGCGGTCACACCATATATTTT. The chain has TRBV10-1 and TRBJ1-3; D is possibly TRBD1 (6 bases). The V and J ends lost 4 bases and 8 bases respectively, with 15 bases between them. CDR1 WNHNN and CDR2 SYGVQD come from the germline V gene (reference sequence). The CDR3 runs to 14 residues.

The V and J genes are TRBV5-4 and TRBJ1-5, with a tentative D call TRBD1 (5 bases). The V end lost 3 bases, the J end lost 4 bases, and 14 bases lay between the germline ends. CDR3 length: 15 amino acids. Germline lookup yields CDR1 SGHNT and CDR2 YYREEE (reference sequence). The CDR3: CASSWTPATNQPQHF. The CDR3 DNA sequence: TGTGCCAGCAGCTGGACACCTGCTACGAATCAGCCCCAGCATTTT. The entire variable domain, with the rest obtained from reference TRBV5-4 and TRBJ1-5, is as follows: ETGVTQSPTHLIKTRGQQVTLRCSSQSGHNTVSWYQQALGQGPQFIFQYYREEENGRGNFPPRFSGLQFPNYSSELNVNALELDDSALYLCASSWTPATNQPQHFGDGTRLSIL.

V and J are TRBV25-1 and TRBJ1-1; D gene unclear. The CDR3 covers 11 residues. Between the trimmed V and J ends, which lost 3 bases and 6 bases, there was a span of 5 bases. Germline V CDR1 and CDR2: MGHDK, SYGVNS. CDR3 coding DNA: TGTGCCAGCAGTGACACTCCTGAAGCTTTCTTT. This codes for CASSDTPEAFF.

The chain couples TRBV3-1 (or the pseudogene TRBV3-2) to TRBJ2-1; 10 nucleotides align to TRBD1. The V segment lost 4 bases and the J segment 2 bases; nucleotides outside the gene matches: 2. The germline CDR1 and CDR2 sequences are LGHDT and YNNKEL (reference sequence). There are 15 residues in the CDR3. The CDR3 loop is CASSPGTGAYNEQFF. DNA of the CDR3: TGTGCCAGCAGCCCCGGGACAGGGGCCTACAATGAGCAGTTCTTC.

This clone was observed a single time. The V gene is TRBV4-3, the J gene TRBJ2-2, with a weak D call TRBD2 (6 bases). The germline gives CDR1 LGHNA, CDR2 YSLEER. Trimming took off 4 bases at V and 5 bases at J, with 14 bases between the two ends. There are 15 residues in the CDR3. This CDR3 is CASSLGGEDTGELFF. In DNA form, the CDR3 reads TGCGCCAGCAGCCTGGGCGGGGAGGATACCGGGGAGCTGTTTTTT.